This entry lists 28 T cell receptor beta chains sequenced from one sample in a study of cytomegalovirus exposure and HLA in healthy donors. It was with 60 Vbeta and 13 Jbeta primers that the PCR ran. Clones were sequenced by immunoSEQ multiplex PCR, and TCRdb holds only the in-frame ones, with some missing. The profile shows fewer than 150,000 clones, 80% of them singletons. Sequencing used PBMCs. The receptors here all came from a male donor in good health and CMV-seronegative.

The CDR3 sequence is CASLGNQGNTEAFF. CDR3 nucleotides: TGTGCCAGCCTCGGTAATCAGGGGAACACTGAAGCTTTCTTT. The chain couples TRBV6-1 to TRBJ1-1; D is perhaps TRBD1 (5 bases). V gave up 8 bases and J gave up 1 base, with 14 bases separating them. The length of the CDR3 is 14 residues. Germline V gene lookup returns CDR1 MNHNS and CDR2 SASEGT.

The rearrangement joins TRBV5-4 to TRBJ2-3; TRBD2 is a possible D gene (6 bases). This CDR3 contains 15 residues. Germline values: CDR1 SGHNT, CDR2 YYREEE (reference sequence). Trimming shortened V by 4 bases and J by 2 bases, and 14 bases separated the two germline ends. CDR3 region: CASSLTSRITDTQYF. Written as DNA, the CDR3 is TGTGCCAGCAGCCTCACTAGCCGGATCACAGATACGCAGTATTTT.

This clone turned up a few times. The chain is built from TRBV7-3 and TRBJ1-1; the match to TRBD1 covers 7 bases. The V gene end was trimmed by 5 bases and the J gene end by 3 bases; junction bases not matched to a gene: 6. The CDR3 runs to 14 residues. From germline, CDR1 is SGHTA and CDR2 FQGTGA. The CDR3 bases are TGTGCCAGCAGCATTACAGGGGCCTACACTGAAGCTTTCTTT. This translates into CASSITGAYTEAFF.

The chain employs TRBV11-2 and TRBJ2-3, with D possibly TRBD2 on 7 matching bases. The CDR3 runs to 12 residues. Germline V gene sequence: CDR1 SGHAT, CDR2 FQNNGV. The CDR3 DNA reads as TGTGCTTCGGGGGGCTTGACAGATACGCAGTATTTT. Protein product: CASGGLTDTQYF.

The rearrangement joins TRBV6-1 to TRBJ2-5, with TRBD2 matching over 12 bases. Germline CDR1 and CDR2: MNHNS and SASEGT. The CDR3 consists of 15 residues. V lost 2 bases to trimming and J lost 2 bases; unmatched junction nucleotides: 0. The CDR3 DNA sequence: TGTGCCAGCAGTGAACTAGCGGGGGGGCAAGAGACCCAGTACTTC. It specifies CASSELAGGQETQYF.

The CDR3 loop reads CASSQQGDEQFF. CDR3 bases: TGCGCCAGCAGCCAACAGGGGGATGAGCAGTTCTTC. This sequence joins TRBV5-1 and TRBJ2-1; 8 bases are a match to TRBD1. Germline V gene sequence: CDR1 SGHRS, CDR2 YFSETQ. The CDR3 consists of 12 residues. With V trimmed by 4 bases and J by 8 bases, 2 bases remained unmatched.

This chain links TRBV5-6 with TRBJ1-3; D possibly corresponds to TRBD1 (5 bases). Trimming took 8 bases from V and 0 from J, leaving 9 bases between them. The CDR3 runs to 13 residues. Germline V gene sequence: CDR1 SGHDT, CDR2 YYEEEE. CDR3 residues: CASDRTSGNTIYF. The CDR3 nucleotides read TGTGCCAGTGACAGAACCTCTGGAAACACCATATATTTT.

The DNA of the CDR3 is TGCAGCGTTGAAGATGGGACTTCTAACTATGGCTACACCTTC. This codes for CSVEDGTSNYGYTF. J is TRBJ1-2 and V is TRBV29-1; D may be TRBD1 (5 bases). CDR3 length: 14 residues. V was shortened by 0 bases and J by 0 bases, with 8 bases between the two germline ends. Germline V CDR1 and CDR2: SQVTM, ANQGSEA.

V gene TRBV5-1 combines with J gene TRBJ2-1; TRBD2 aligns across 11 bases. V shed 4 bases, J shed 7 bases, and the junction held 16 bases outside the gene matches. Germline assignment: CDR1 SGHRS and CDR2 YFSETQ. The CDR3 has 18 amino acids. Here the CDR3 reads CASSRNPGGLAEMNEQFF. The CDR3, as DNA: TGCGCCAGCAGCAGAAACCCTGGGGGACTAGCGGAAATGAATGAGCAGTTCTTC.

V usage is TRBV20-1 and J usage is TRBJ2-4, with 7 bases that match TRBD1. Germline V gives CDR1 DFQATT, CDR2 SNEGSKA (reference sequence). The junction had 0 bases not matched to a gene; V was cut back by 5 bases and J by 5 bases. This CDR3 has 11 amino acids. The CDR3 loop is CSADRENIQYF. CDR3 sequence (DNA): TGCAGTGCTGACAGGGAAAACATTCAGTACTTC.

J is TRBJ2-7 and V is TRBV28; D is unclear. V was cut by 10 bases and J by 5 bases, with 15 bases left in between. The CDR3 sequence is 12 residues long. Germline assignment: CDR1 MDHEN and CDR2 SYDVKM. The CDR3 region is CATISFGNEQYF. CDR3 DNA sequence: TGTGCCACCATTAGCTTTGGTAACGAGCAGTACTTC.

The gene calls are TRBV7-8 and TRBJ2-3; 8 bases are shared with TRBD2. The germline V gene has CDR1 SGHVS and CDR2 FQNEAQ. The CDR3 contains 15 residues. The V segment lost 8 bases and the J segment 0 bases; nucleotides outside the gene matches: 7. The CDR3, as DNA: TGTGCCAGCCCCCCGGGGGGGTCTAGCACAGATACGCAGTATTTT. The encoded protein is CASPPGGSSTDTQYF.

This clone was counted between two and nine times. The chain combines TRBV7-2 with TRBJ2-3; no clear D gene. Per the germline V gene, CDR1 is SGHTA and CDR2 is FQGNSA. The CDR3 contains 16 residues. The V and J ends lost 5 bases and 0 bases respectively, with 15 bases between them. In DNA, the CDR3 is TGTGCCAGCAGCCTAATCGGAGTATTAAGCACAGATACGCAGTATTTT. Its protein is CASSLIGVLSTDTQYF. Full variable domain (missing parts from reference TRBV7-2 and TRBJ2-3): GAGVSQSPSNKVTEKGKDVELRCDPISGHTALYWYRQSLGQGLEFLIYFQGNSAPDKSGLPSDRFSAERTGGSVSTLTIQRTQQEDSAVYLCASSLIGVLSTDTQYFGPGTRLTVL.

This chain uses TRBV9 with TRBJ1-3, with D hard to call. CDR1 and CDR2 (germline): SGDLS, YYNGEE. The V end was cut by 5 bases, the J end by 4 bases, with 19 bases between. This CDR3 region has 16 residues. In nucleotides, the CDR3 is TGTGCCAGCAGTTTAGCGGGAGCGGCGAGGGGAAACACCATATATTTT. This translates into CASSLAGAARGNTIYF.

The J gene is TRBJ2-1, the V gene TRBV7-9; TRBD1 matches at 7 bases. With 7 bases clipped from V and 3 bases from J, the junction kept 9 bases outside the gene matches. This CDR3 has 15 residues. The germline V gene has CDR1 SEHNR and CDR2 FQNEAQ (reference sequence). DNA for the CDR3: TGTGCCAGCACCGTACAGGGGAGAAACTACAATGAGCAGTTCTTC. Translated, it gives CASTVQGRNYNEQFF.

The genes are TRBV7-6 and TRBJ2-2, with D perhaps TRBD1 (5 bases). Germline V lookup: CDR1 SGHVS, CDR2 FNYEAQ. This CDR3 is 16 amino acids long. The V end was cut by 5 bases, the J end by 5 bases, with 18 bases between. The CDR3 nucleotides read TGTGCCAGCAGCCCCTATTGGGGCCTGGGGACCGGGGAGCTGTTTTTT. Translating gives CASSPYWGLGTGELFF.

The V gene is TRBV4-3, the J gene TRBJ2-5; 13 bases map to TRBD2. The CDR3 is made up of 15 amino acids. The germline CDR1 and CDR2 sequences are LGHNA and YSLEER. V was pared by 1 base and J by 5 bases, with 1 base of the junction left unmatched. CDR3 DNA sequence: TGCGCCAGCAGCCAAGGGACTAGCGGGGGTGAGACCCAGTACTTC. Translating it yields CASSQGTSGGETQYF.

The chain is built from TRBV5-1 and TRBJ2-7; TRBD2 aligns across 9 bases. Germline-derived CDR1 and CDR2 are SGHRS and YFSETQ. The J segment lost 4 bases and the V segment lost 0 bases, leaving 5 bases of the junction unmatched. The CDR3 runs to 15 residues. The DNA of the CDR3 is TGCGCCAGCAGCTTGGGGGGACTAGCATCTTACGAGCAGTACTTC. Protein product: CASSLGGLASYEQYF.

The chain is built from TRBV5-1 and TRBJ2-2; maybe TRBD2 (6 bases). With 3 bases removed from V and 1 base from J, the gap between germline ends came to 16 bases. Germline V gives CDR1 SGHRS, CDR2 YFSETQ. CDR3 length: 17 residues. Here the CDR3 reads CASSYGAGNQNTGELFF. Here the CDR3 DNA reads TGCGCCAGCAGCTATGGTGCGGGGAATCAGAACACCGGGGAGCTGTTTTTT.

This chain joins TRBV5-1 and TRBJ2-7, with TRBD1 matching over 7 bases. The length of the CDR3 is 15 residues. V trimming: 7 bases; J trimming: 3 bases; junction bases outside the gene matches: 13. Looked up from germline, CDR1 is SGHRS and CDR2 is YFSETQ. CDR3: CASYPGTETIYEQYF. DNA of the CDR3: TGCGCCAGCTACCCCGGGACAGAAACAATCTACGAGCAGTACTTC.

V usage is TRBV19 and J usage is TRBJ2-1, with 7 nucleotides matching TRBD1. This CDR3 spans 15 amino acids. Germline V gene sequence: CDR1 LNHDA, CDR2 SQIVND (reference sequence). V dropped 5 bases and J dropped 4; count of bases not matched to a gene: 8. The CDR3 sequence: CASSWDSLGYNEQFF. For the CDR3, the DNA is TGTGCCAGTAGTTGGGACAGTTTGGGTTACAATGAGCAGTTCTTC.

The J gene is TRBJ2-7, the V gene TRBV18; D gene ambiguous. The CDR3 is 13 amino acids. V gave up 2 bases and J gave up 4 bases, with 9 bases separating them. Germline V CDR1 and CDR2: KGHSH, LQKENI. CDR3 nucleotide sequence: TGTGCCAGCTCACCAGGGCCGGCTTACGAGCAGTACTTC. Translation: CASSPGPAYEQYF.

J is TRBJ2-2 and V is TRBV5-1, with 8 bases identical to TRBD1. The V gene end was trimmed by 4 bases and the J gene end by 6 bases; junction bases not matched to a gene: 11. The CDR3 spans 16 residues. Germline lookup yields CDR1 SGHRS and CDR2 YFSETQ. CDR3 coding DNA: TGCGCCAGCAGCCAAAATCCAAACAGGGGGGCCGGGGAGCTGTTTTTT. Its protein is CASSQNPNRGAGELFF. The full variable domain, its missing parts supplied by reference TRBV5-1 and TRBJ2-2, is KAGVTQTPRYLIKTRGQQVTLSCSPISGHRSVSWYQQTPGQGLQFLFEYFSETQRNKGNFPGRFSGRQFSNSRSEMNVSTLELGDSALYLCASSQNPNRGAGELFFGEGSRLTVL.

The chain carries TRBV5-1 and TRBJ2-5; D gene ambiguous. The CDR3 has 11 amino acids. The V and J ends lost 3 bases and 2 bases respectively, with 2 bases between them. Germline V gene data show CDR1 as SGHRS and CDR2 as YFSETQ. The chain's CDR3 is CASSSQETQYF. Here the CDR3 DNA reads TGCGCCAGCAGCTCTCAAGAGACCCAGTACTTC.

This clone was detected once. The chain carries TRBV2 and TRBJ1-4; 7 bases align to TRBD1. J lost 5 bases, V lost 6 bases, and 6 bases had no gene match. CDR3 length equals 14 residues. Germline V lookup: CDR1 SNHLY, CDR2 FYNNEI. The CDR3 DNA is TGTGCCAGCAGGCGCGGGACAGCAAATGAAAAACTGTTTTTT. It specifies CASRRGTANEKLFF.

Turning to this clone: In the same sample, other DNA sequences code for this CDR3. The CDR3 coding sequence is TGTGCCACCAGCAGAGATCGAGGCCGAGAGACCCAGTACTTC. It translates to CATSRDRGRETQYF. The V call is TRBV15, the J call TRBJ2-5; D is ambiguous. The ends were cut back, 0 bases at V and 4 bases at J, with 9 bases in the middle. Germline V gene sequence: CDR1 LNHNV, CDR2 YYDKDF (reference sequence). This CDR3 spans 14 amino acids.

The chain links TRBV7-9 to TRBJ2-5, with TRBD1 matching 7 bases. Germline trimming cut 2 bases from V and 5 bases from J; bases unmatched to any gene: 5. Germline-derived CDR1 and CDR2 are SEHNR and FQNEAQ (reference sequence). This CDR3 has 14 residues. The CDR3 sequence is CASSLRGQGETQYF. The DNA of the CDR3 is TGTGCCAGCAGCTTAAGGGGGCAGGGGGAGACCCAGTACTTC. Together with reference TRBV7-9 and TRBJ2-5, the CDR3 gives the full variable domain: DTGVSQNPRHKITKRGQNVTFRCDPISEHNRLYWYRQTLGQGPEFLTYFQNEAQLEKSRLLSDRFSAERPKGSFSTLEIQRTEQGDSAMYLCASSLRGQGETQYFGPGTRLLVL.

This chain links TRBV6-5 with TRBJ2-7; D gene unclear. V was shortened by 6 bases and J by 2 bases, with 11 bases between the two germline ends. Per the germline V gene, CDR1 is MNHEY and CDR2 is SVGAGI. There are 13 residues in the CDR3. The CDR3 loop is CASRRHPTYEQYF. The CDR3 DNA follows: TGTGCCAGCAGGAGACACCCTACCTACGAGCAGTACTTC.